Included here is one TCR beta chain sequence, with context. Within the sample, other DNA sequences also encode this same CDR3. The data are from a study of blood T cell repertoires in COVID-19. In the study overall: Acute and convalescent COVID-19 specimens originated in the United States, Italy and Spain. PBMCs, B-cell-depleted T cells, or T cells provided the cDNA or gDNA that made up the material.

The CDR3 totals 12 residues. The germline gives CDR1 SGHTA, CDR2 FQGTGA. Trimming took off 4 bases at V and 3 bases at J, with 3 bases between the two ends. Original processing notes: How many nucleated cells were present was estimated from reference gene primer amplification. Generated by immunoSEQ multiplex PCR, the TCRdb table keeps only in-frame clones and is missing some. V and J calls and clone size come straight from that table; D and trimming were deduced from the DNA. The sample yields roughly 250,000 clones, approximately 84% seen once. Input material: peripheral blood. The chain employs TRBV7-3 and TRBJ2-2; D is undetermined. The sequence came from a man in his forties with acute or convalescent COVID-19. The CDR3 sequence is CASSSDTGELFF. CDR3 nucleotide sequence: TGTGCCAGCAGCTCCGACACCGGGGAGCTGTTTTTT.